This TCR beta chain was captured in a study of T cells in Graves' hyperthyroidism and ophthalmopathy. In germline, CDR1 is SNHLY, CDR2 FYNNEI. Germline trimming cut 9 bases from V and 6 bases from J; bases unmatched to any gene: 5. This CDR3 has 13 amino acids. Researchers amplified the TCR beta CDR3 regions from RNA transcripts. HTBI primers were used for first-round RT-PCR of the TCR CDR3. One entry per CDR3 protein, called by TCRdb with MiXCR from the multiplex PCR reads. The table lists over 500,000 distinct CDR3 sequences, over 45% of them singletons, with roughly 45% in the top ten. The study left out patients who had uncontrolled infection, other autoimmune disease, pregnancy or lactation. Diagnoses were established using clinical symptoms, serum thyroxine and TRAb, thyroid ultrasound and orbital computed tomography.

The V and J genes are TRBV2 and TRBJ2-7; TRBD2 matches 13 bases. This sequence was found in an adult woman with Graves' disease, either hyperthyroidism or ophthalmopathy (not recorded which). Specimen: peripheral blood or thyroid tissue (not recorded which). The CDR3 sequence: CASTTSGRAEQYF. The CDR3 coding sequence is TGTGCCAGTACCACTAGCGGGAGGGCCGAGCAGTACTTC.